This T cell receptor beta chain comes out of a study of beta chain features in type 1 diabetes. Germline assignment: CDR1 MNHNY and CDR2 SVGAGI (reference sequence). V lost 6 bases and J lost 0, with 12 bases in between. This CDR3 is built from 15 residues. The sequenced template was cDNA made from the entire isolated RNA. Profiling relied on immunoSEQ multiplex PCR, and the TCRdb table lists in-frame clones only, not all of them. The table shows 140,000 to 150,000 clones, with approximately 52% occurring only once. The TCR was taken from a man between 18 and 29 years old in good health. Sequencing was carried out using Tregs from blood. The gene calls are TRBV6-6 and TRBJ1-3, with D hard to call. The CDR3 loop is CASRRGVRSGNTIYF. CDR3 coding DNA: TGTGCCAGCAGGCGCGGGGTCCGCTCTGGAAACACCATATATTTT.